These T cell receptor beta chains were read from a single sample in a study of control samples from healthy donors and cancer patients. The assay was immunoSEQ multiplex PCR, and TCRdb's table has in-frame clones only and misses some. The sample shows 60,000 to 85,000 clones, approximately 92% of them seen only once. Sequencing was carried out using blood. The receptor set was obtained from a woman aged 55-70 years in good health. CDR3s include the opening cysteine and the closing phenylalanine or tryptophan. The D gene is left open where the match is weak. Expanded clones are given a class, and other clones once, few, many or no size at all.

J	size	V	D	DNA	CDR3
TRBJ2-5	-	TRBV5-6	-	TGTGCCAGCAGCTTGTCCGAGACCCAGTACTTC	CASSLSETQYF
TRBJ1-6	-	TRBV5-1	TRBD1	TGCGCCAGCAGCTCAACAGGGGGGAATTCACCCCTCCACTTT	CASSSTGGNSPLHF
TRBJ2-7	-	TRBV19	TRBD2	TGTGCCAGTAGTATAGGTCCGGCGGGAGGGCCCTCCGAGCAGTACTTC	CASSIGPAGGPSEQYF
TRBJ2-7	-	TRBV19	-	TGTGCCAGTAGTATCTCTAGCCCCATTGACGAGCAGTACTTC	CASSISSPIDEQYF
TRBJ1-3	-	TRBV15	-	TGTGCCACTCACCGGGCAGGGACGGGAAACACCATATATTTT	CATHRAGTGNTIYF
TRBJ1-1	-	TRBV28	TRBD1	TGTGCCAGCAGTCCCCGGACAGGGAGGCGGATGAACACTGAAGCTTTCTTT	CASSPRTGRRMNTEAFF
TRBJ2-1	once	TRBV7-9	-	TGTGCCAGCAGCTTAGCTCAAGGGGGGTACTACAATGAGCAGTTCTTC	CASSLAQGGYYNEQFF
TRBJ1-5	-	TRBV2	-	TGTGCCAGCAGAATAGGGATACGCAATCAGCCCCAGCATTTT	CASRIGIRNQPQHF
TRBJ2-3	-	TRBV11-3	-	TGTGCCAGCAGCCCCGGACAGCGGGCAACAGATACGCAGTATTTT	CASSPGQRATDTQYF
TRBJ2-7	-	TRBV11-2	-	TGTGCCAGCAGCTTAAGTCTCGTGGGGCAGCAGTACTTC	CASSLSLVGQQYF
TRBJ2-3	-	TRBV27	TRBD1	TGTGCCAGCAGACTTACAGGGGTGAACACAGATACGCAGTATTTT	CASRLTGVNTDTQYF
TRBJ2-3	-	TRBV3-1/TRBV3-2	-	TGTGCCAGCAGCCGAGAGACAGATACGCAGTATTTT	CASSRETDTQYF
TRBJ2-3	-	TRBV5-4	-	TGTGCCAGCAGCTTGAGGGTAGGGCCGGCCACGGATACGCAGTATTTT	CASSLRVGPATDTQYF
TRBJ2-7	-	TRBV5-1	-	TGCGCCAGCAGCTCAGGCATAGGAAACGAGCAGTACTTC	CASSSGIGNEQYF
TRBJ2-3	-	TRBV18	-	TGTGCCAGCTCACGGGACCTATTAAGCACAGATACGCAGTATTTT	CASSRDLLSTDTQYF
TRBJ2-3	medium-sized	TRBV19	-	TGTGCCAGTGAGGCAGATACGCAGTATTTT	CASEADTQYF
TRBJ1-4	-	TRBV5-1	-	TGCGCCAGCAGCTTGGCAGGGTACGCGGAAAAACTGTTTTTT	CASSLAGYAEKLFF
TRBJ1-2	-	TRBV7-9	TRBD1	TGTGCCAGCAGCTTACAGGACAGGGAGCATCCCACCTTC	CASSLQDREHPTF
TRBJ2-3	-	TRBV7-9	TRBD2	TGTGCCAGCAGCTTATATCTAGCGGCCAAGGATACGCAGTATTTT	CASSLYLAAKDTQYF
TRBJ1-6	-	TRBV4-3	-	TGCGCCAGCAGCCAGCCGGCCAAAAGTTCACCCCTCCACTTT	CASSQPAKSSPLHF